This T cell receptor beta chain was recorded in a study of breast tumors, draining lymph nodes, adjacent tissues. Germline CDR1 reads DFQATT; CDR2 reads SNEGSKA (reference sequence). The J segment lost 2 bases and the V segment lost 5 bases, leaving 12 bases of the junction unmatched. CDR3 length equals 16 residues. This clonotype was seen more than once but under ten times. TCRdb itself ran the multiplex PCR reads through MiXCR, one entry per CDR3 protein. The data show under 75,000 distinct CDR3 sequences, less than 75% seen once. Sequencing was carried out using breast tumor tissue. The rearrangement uses TRBV20-1 and TRBJ2-7; 10 bases align to TRBD2. The source is a female donor with breast cancer. Some clones in this sample may be carry-over from other donors' samples. The CDR3 sequence: CSAVGTSGKMAYEQYF. CDR3 DNA: TGCAGTGCTGTCGGTACTAGCGGGAAAATGGCCTACGAGCAGTACTTC.